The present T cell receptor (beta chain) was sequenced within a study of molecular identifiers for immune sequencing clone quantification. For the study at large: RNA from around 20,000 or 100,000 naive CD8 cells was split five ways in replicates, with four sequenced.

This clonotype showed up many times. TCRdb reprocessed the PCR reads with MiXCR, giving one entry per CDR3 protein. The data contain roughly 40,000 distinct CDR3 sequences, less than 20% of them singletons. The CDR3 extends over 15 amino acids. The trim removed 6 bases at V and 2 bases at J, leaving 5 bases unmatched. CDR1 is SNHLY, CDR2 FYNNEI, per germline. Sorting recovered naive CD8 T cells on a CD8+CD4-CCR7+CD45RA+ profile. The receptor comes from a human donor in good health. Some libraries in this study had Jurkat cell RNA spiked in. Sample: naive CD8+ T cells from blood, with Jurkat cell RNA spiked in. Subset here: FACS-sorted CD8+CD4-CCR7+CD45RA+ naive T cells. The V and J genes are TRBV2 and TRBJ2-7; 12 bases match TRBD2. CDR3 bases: TGTGCCAGCAGGCCCGCTAGCGGGAGGGCCTACGAGCAGTACTTC. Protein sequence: CASRPASGRAYEQYF.